This T cell receptor beta chain stems from a study of T cell responses to AZD1222 COVID-19 vaccine. General observations from the study: Clonal diversity was possibly underestimated; the donors were predominantly white British and more often female.

The CDR3 contains 13 residues. Trimming removed 2 bases from V and 6 bases from J, with 8 bases in between. Germline CDR1 MNHNY, CDR2 SVGAGI (reference sequence). This table comes from immunoSEQ multiplex PCR, and its TCRdb copy is limited to in-frame clones, with some not included. The table lists roughly 140,000 clones, roughly 93% of them singletons. Notes on this clone: Its specificity is unknown.

V gene TRBV6-6 combines with J gene TRBJ1-5; no reliable D call. This clonotype was obtained from an adult who received the AZD1222 COVID-19 vaccine. The sequenced sample was peripheral blood, obtained 28 days after the second AZD1222 dose. The CDR3 here is CASSYRDIQPQHF. In nucleotides, the CDR3 is TGTGCCAGCAGTTACAGGGATATTCAGCCCCAGCATTTT.